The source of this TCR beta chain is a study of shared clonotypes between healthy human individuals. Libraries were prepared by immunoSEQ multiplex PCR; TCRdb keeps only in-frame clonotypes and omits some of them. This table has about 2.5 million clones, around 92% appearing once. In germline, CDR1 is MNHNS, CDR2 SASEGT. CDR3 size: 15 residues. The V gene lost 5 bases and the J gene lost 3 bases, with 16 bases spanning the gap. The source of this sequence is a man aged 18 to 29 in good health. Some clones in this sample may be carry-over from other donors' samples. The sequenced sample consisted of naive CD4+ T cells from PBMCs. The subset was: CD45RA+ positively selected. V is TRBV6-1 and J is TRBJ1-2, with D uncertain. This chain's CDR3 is CASSIRKLYDYGYTF. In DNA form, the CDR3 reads TGTGCCAGCAGTATCCGCAAGTTATACGACTATGGCTACACCTTC.